The present entry profiles one TCR beta chain with its context. The CDR3 contains 16 residues. The germline CDR1 and CDR2 sequences are SGHNT and YYREEE (reference sequence). Trimming cost V 3 bases and J 0 bases, with 13 bases left between them. This sample is drawn from a study of CDR3 diversity in severe acne. One entry per CDR3 protein, called by TCRdb with MiXCR from the PCR reads. The repertoire holds approximately 77,000 distinct CDR3 sequences, with 45% to 50% as singletons. This chain connects TRBV5-4 to TRBJ2-1; D is unclear. The sequence derives from a male donor with severe acne vulgaris. Input material: blood. The CDR3 region is CASSSGAVSSYNEQFF. The DNA of the CDR3 is TGTGCCAGCAGCTCCGGTGCGGTAAGCTCCTACAATGAGCAGTTCTTC.